The present TCR beta chain was sequenced within a study of cytomegalovirus exposure and HLA in healthy donors (dated by TCRdb to the late 2010s). General notes on the study: The 666 repertoires of the first cohort and the approximately 130 validation repertoires were produced on the same platform, according to a later analysis. In addition to the first cohort of 666 subjects, a separate validation cohort of approximately 110 different subjects was used. The study was designed to test whether signatures of past pathogen exposure could be identified by cataloging public T cell receptors. High-throughput TCR immunosequencing, statistical association of individual TCRs with disease status, and machine learning were combined to predict cytomegalovirus infection status.

As regards this clone: Its antigen is still unknown. The sample holds no much larger clone one base away, and base qualities are not on file.

Study-wide findings and limitations: Of the cluster scores, approximately 95% were above 0 in a later analysis, which found that TCRs clustered in the first cohort also tended to co-occur in the 95 to 150 validation repertoires. In both the original and validation cohorts, the classifier was reported to diagnose cytomegalovirus status with high specificity and sensitivity. A later analysis had no HLA typing for the validation cohort, so co-occurrence there was scored across all 120 or so repertoires. Most TCR sequences were observed very rarely across donors, whereas some public TCRs were present in many individuals. It was suggested by the authors that the approach could potentially be generalized to other disease states and immunological phenotypes. A total of 150 to 200 TCR beta chains were listed by the study as associated with cytomegalovirus. Three of the identified cytomegalovirus-associated TCR beta chains were confirmed in vitro to be specific for cytomegalovirus antigens.

Library method: the immunoSEQ multiplex PCR assay. Concerning the study's data processing: To diagnose cytomegalovirus status from the catalog of TCR beta chain sequences, a statistical classification framework was built. TCRdb carries this immuneACCESS record with in-frame sequences only. Its versions omit some clonotypes, under half of them owing to an unresolved V gene in the studies checked, with the rest unexplained. Clone size and the V and J calls come from that table; the DNA yielded D and trimming. Present in this sample are about 73,000 clones, approximately 90% of which were seen just once. The ten largest account for about 3.8% of the sample. The donors belonged to the validation cohort of approximately 130 subjects, which was separate from the approximately 700-subject first cohort. The sequenced sample was PBMCs. The clonotype originates from a woman younger than 30 in good health and CMV-seropositive.

The CDR3 region reads CASSLESGSGTQYF. The nucleotide sequence is given as TGTGCCAGCAGTTTAGAGTCGGGCAGCGGGACCCAGTACTTC. Recombination linked TRBV27 to TRBJ2-5; the D segment could be TRBD2, given 5 matching bases. CDR1 and CDR2, per the germline V gene (reference sequence), are MNHEY and SMNVEV. The CDR3 sequence holds 14 residues, the cysteine and phenylalanine included. Only CDR3 DNA remains: 42 bases, in frame from the first base. V lost 2 bases and J lost 7 bases; the stretch between them is 14 bases long.